Presented here are 11 T cell receptor beta chains from one specimen sequenced in a study of Ad26.COV2.S vaccination and SARS-CoV-2 variants (dated by TCRdb to the early 2020s). Receptors were amplified or captured by the immunoSEQ multiplex PCR assay. Here the immuneACCESS table is served through TCRdb, limited to in-frame sequences with V and J called. Missing clones are a known gap in these copies; in checked studies unresolved V genes cover under half, and the rest lacks a known reason. The sample contains approximately 460,000 clones, 80% to 90% of them found a single time. About 1.5% of the sample belongs to the ten largest clones. According to the study, the label for this sample's treatment or condition signals: around 19 received Ad26.COV2.S at low or high dose, single or two shots; about five received placebo; per-sample allocation not given. For vaccine and placebo recipients, repertoires were sequenced using samples collected on day 63 after the first injection.

Sequenced here: peripheral blood, sampled in a trial of Ad26.COV2.S vaccine versus placebo. The receptors were sampled from a person aged 18-60 years who received the Ad26.COV2.S COVID-19 vaccine or a placebo.

The genes are TRBV7-9 and TRBJ1-1; D unresolved. CDR1 SEHNR and CDR2 FQNEAQ come from the germline V gene (reference sequence). Trimming pared 5 bases from V and 2 bases from J, leaving 12 bases between. This CDR3 is 14 amino acids long. The CDR3 DNA reads as TGTGCCAGCAGCCCACCCTACTCAAACACTGAAGCTTTCTTT. Translated: CASSPPYSNTEAFF. Supplemented by reference TRBV7-9 and TRBJ1-1, the full variable domain reads DTGVSQNPRHKITKRGQNVTFRCDPISEHNRLYWYRQTLGQGPEFLTYFQNEAQLEKSRLLSDRFSAERPKGSFSTLEIQRTEQGDSAMYLCASSPPYSNTEAFFGQGTRLTVV.

Note on this clone: Sequence at one end of the junction differs from germline and may be a read error. The V call is TRBV7-7, the J call TRBJ2-2; D is unresolved. The CDR3 has 11 amino acids. From germline, CDR1 is SSHAT and CDR2 FNYEAQ (reference sequence). In DNA form, the CDR3 reads TGTGCTAGCAGCGCAAACGGGGAGCTGTTTTTT. Translated, it gives CASSANGELFF.

The CDR3 bases are TGTGCCAGCAGTCTGGGCGGGGGGTACAATGAGCAGTTCTTC. Residues: CASSLGGGYNEQFF. V is TRBV6-5 and J is TRBJ2-1; 8 nucleotides agree with TRBD2. Trimming at V came to 5 bases and at J to 4 bases, leaving 4 bases not matched to a gene. In germline, CDR1 is MNHEY, CDR2 SVGAGI. The CDR3 has 14 residues.

This clone was observed a single time. This chain joins TRBV7-2 and TRBJ2-1, with TRBD2 matching over 11 bases. The CDR3 length is 15 residues. The V gene end was trimmed by 4 bases and the J gene end by 4 bases; junction bases not matched to a gene: 3. CDR1 is SGHTA, CDR2 FQGNSA, per germline. CDR3 protein: CASSSTSGAYNEQFF. CDR3 in DNA: TGTGCCAGCAGCTCGACTAGCGGGGCATACAATGAGCAGTTCTTC.

The chain joins TRBV7-3 to TRBJ2-1, with 8 bases fitting TRBD1. CDR1 is SGHTA and CDR2 is FQGTGA in the germline V gene. This CDR3 has 16 amino acids. With 2 bases clipped from V and 5 bases from J, the junction kept 8 bases outside the gene matches. Here the CDR3 reads CASSLRQGASNNEQFF. As DNA, the CDR3 is TGTGCCAGCAGCTTACGCCAGGGGGCTTCTAACAATGAGCAGTTCTTC.

This chain uses TRBV5-1 with TRBJ2-7; perhaps TRBD2 as D (7 bases). Trimming pared 4 bases from V and 0 bases from J, leaving 26 bases between. Germline assignment: CDR1 SGHRS and CDR2 YFSETQ. The CDR3 contains 19 residues. The CDR3 region is CASSIKTGRAAGASYEQYF. The CDR3 DNA reads TGCGCCAGCAGCATAAAGACAGGCCGGGCGGCGGGGGCCTCCTACGAGCAGTACTTC.

The chain employs TRBV6-4 and TRBJ2-5; D not resolved. The germline V gene has CDR1 MRHNA and CDR2 SNTAGT. V was trimmed by 11 bases and J by 9 bases, leaving 13 bases between them. The CDR3 consists of 10 residues. In nucleotides, the CDR3 is TGTGCCTCCCCTCGTCGGGCCCAGTACTTC. Translated, it gives CASPRRAQYF.

The chain combines TRBV18 with TRBJ2-2, with 10 bases identical to TRBD1. J lost 4 bases, V lost 1 base, and 3 bases had no gene match. CDR3 size: 16 residues. The germline gives CDR1 KGHSH, CDR2 LQKENI. The CDR3 spells CASSPRTGGGTGELFF. The DNA for the CDR3 is TGTGCCAGCTCACCACGGACAGGGGGTGGCACCGGGGAGCTGTTTTTT.

The chain carries TRBV25-1 and TRBJ2-5, with D perhaps TRBD2 (7 bases). The CDR3 totals 17 residues. Trimming took off 0 bases at V and 2 bases at J, with 16 bases between the two ends. The germline gives CDR1 MGHDK, CDR2 SYGVNS. The CDR3 sequence: CASSEYIFGGPQETQYF. CDR3 DNA: TGTGCCAGCAGTGAATATATTTTCGGGGGGCCTCAAGAGACCCAGTACTTC. The full variable domain, with the rest looked up from reference TRBV25-1 and TRBJ2-5, is EADIYQTPRYLVIGTGKKITLECSQTMGHDKMYWYQQDPGMELHLIHYSYGVNSTEKGDLSSESTVSRIRTEHFPLTLESARPSHTSQYLCASSEYIFGGPQETQYFGPGTRLLVL.

This chain connects TRBV18 to TRBJ1-1; D remains ambiguous. Germline-derived CDR1 and CDR2 are KGHSH and LQKENI. Trimming shortened V by 6 bases and J by 6 bases, and 8 bases separated the two germline ends. The CDR3 loop spans 11 amino acids. CDR3 coding DNA: TGTGCCAGCTCGCTGGAGGCTGAAGCTTTCTTT. Its translation is CASSLEAEAFF.

V gene TRBV11-2 combines with J gene TRBJ2-1; 11 bases map to TRBD2. CDR3 length equals 18 residues. Germline values: CDR1 SGHAT, CDR2 FQNNGV. The J segment lost 7 bases and the V segment lost 2 bases, leaving 13 bases of the junction unmatched. CDR3 residues: CASSLREKTSGNINEQFF. CDR3 DNA: TGTGCCAGCAGCTTACGGGAGAAGACTAGCGGGAACATTAATGAGCAGTTCTTC.